The 10 T cell receptor beta chains presented below share a single source sample, sequenced in a study of T cell responses to AZD1222 COVID-19 vaccine. The repertoire was sequenced with immunoSEQ multiplex PCR; TCRdb's copy has only in-frame clones and lacks some. This table holds about 160,000 clones, about 91% found once. Source: peripheral blood, taken on day 0 of AZD1222 vaccination. The receptors originated from an adult in good health.

The V gene is TRBV6-5, the J gene TRBJ2-3; no firm D call. This CDR3 spans 14 amino acids. With 7 bases removed from V and 3 bases from J, the gap between germline ends came to 14 bases. Germline CDR1 MNHEY, CDR2 SVGAGI. CDR3 loop: CASILPQGTDTQYF. In nucleotides, the CDR3 is TGTGCCAGCATCCTACCACAAGGGACAGATACGCAGTATTTT.

This sequence joins TRBV6-1 and TRBJ1-2; 7 bases line up with TRBD1. V gave up 3 bases and J gave up 9 bases; unmatched junction bases: 16. Germline lookup yields CDR1 MNHNS and CDR2 SASEGT. This CDR3 spans 16 amino acids. CDR3 residues: CASSDDSPGTEKSYTF. The CDR3 DNA reads TGTGCCAGCAGTGATGATAGCCCCGGGACAGAGAAGAGCTACACCTTC.

The CDR3 region has the DNA TGTGCTAGTGGGGTTGGGGAGCCCCAGCATTTT. Its translation is CASGVGEPQHF. The chain links TRBV12-5 to TRBJ1-5; D uncertain. Germline V gene lookup returns CDR1 LGHNT and CDR2 FRNRAP. Trimming cost V 6 bases and J 8 bases, with 8 bases left between them. The CDR3 totals 11 residues.

The chain recombines TRBV11-2 with TRBJ1-3; no definite D call. Per the germline V gene, CDR1 is SGHAT and CDR2 is FQNNGV. V was shortened by 1 base and J by 2 bases, with 6 bases between the two germline ends. There are 14 residues in the CDR3. The CDR3 loop is CASSLAGTGNTIYF. The CDR3 coding sequence is TGTGCCAGCAGCTTAGCCGGAACTGGAAACACCATATATTTT.

CDR3 region: CATSRGGVDTQYF. The CDR3 region has the DNA TGTGCCACCAGCAGAGGCGGGGTGGATACGCAGTATTTT. The rearrangement links TRBV15 to TRBJ2-3; TRBD2 is a possible D gene (6 bases). CDR3 length: 13 amino acids. The ends were cut back, 1 base at V and 6 bases at J, with 8 bases in the middle. Germline-derived CDR1 and CDR2 are LNHNV and YYDKDF (reference sequence).

This chain joins TRBV4-1 and TRBJ2-1, with D perhaps matching TRBD2 (5 bases). CDR3 size: 14 residues. The V end lost 2 bases, the J end lost 9 bases, and 14 bases lay between the germline ends. Looked up from germline, CDR1 is MGHRA and CDR2 is YSYEKL. Here the CDR3 DNA reads TGCGCCAGCAGCCAACACGTGGGAGTTATTGAGCAGTTCTTC. Translated: CASSQHVGVIEQFF.

The V and J genes are TRBV14 and TRBJ2-2; the match to TRBD1 covers 8 bases. Germline V gene data show CDR1 as SGHDN and CDR2 as FVKESK. The V and J ends lost 3 bases and 1 base, in that order; junction bases with no gene match: 7. This CDR3 region has 17 residues. The CDR3 sequence is CASSQFPGTGNTGELFF. The CDR3, as DNA: TGTGCCAGCAGCCAGTTCCCCGGGACAGGGAACACCGGGGAGCTGTTTTTT.

The V call is TRBV11-3, the J call TRBJ1-2; possibly TRBD1 for D (5 bases). Germline V lookup: CDR1 SGHNT, CDR2 YENEEA. The ends were cut back, 6 bases at V and 5 bases at J, with 19 bases in the middle. This CDR3 comprises 15 residues. The CDR3 bases are TGTGCCAGCAGTCCTAAGGGACGGCCCAGGTATGGCTACACCTTC. Its protein is CASSPKGRPRYGYTF.

J is TRBJ2-1 and V is TRBV5-1; the D gene could be TRBD1 or TRBD2 (5 bases each). There are 12 residues in the CDR3. CDR1 is SGHRS, CDR2 YFSETQ, per germline. The V end was cut by 1 base, the J end by 9 bases, with 8 bases between. This CDR3 is CASSLFGGEQFF. CDR3 coding DNA: TGCGCCAGCAGCTTGTTTGGGGGTGAGCAGTTCTTC.

V and J are TRBV7-3 and TRBJ2-7; tentative D call: TRBD1 (5 bases). The CDR3 runs to 15 residues. Germline values: CDR1 SGHTA, CDR2 FQGTGA. V shed 2 bases and J shed 7 bases, with 18 bases lying between them. The CDR3: CASSLGRVISEEQYF. CDR3 sequence (DNA): TGTGCCAGCAGCTTAGGCAGGGTAATCTCAGAAGAGCAGTACTTC.